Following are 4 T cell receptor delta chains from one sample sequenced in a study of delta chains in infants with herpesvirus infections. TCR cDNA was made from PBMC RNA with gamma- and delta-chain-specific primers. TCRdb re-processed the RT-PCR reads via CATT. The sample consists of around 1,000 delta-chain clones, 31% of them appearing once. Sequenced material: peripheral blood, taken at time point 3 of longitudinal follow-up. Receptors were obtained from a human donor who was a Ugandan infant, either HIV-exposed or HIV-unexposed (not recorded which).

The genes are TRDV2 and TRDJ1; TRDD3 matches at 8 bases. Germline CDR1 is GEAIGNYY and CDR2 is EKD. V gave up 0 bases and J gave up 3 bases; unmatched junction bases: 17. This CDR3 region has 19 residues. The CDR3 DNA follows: TGTGCCTGTGACACCGTGGGAGTCGGGATACGACCCGCCCCCGATAAACTCATCTTT. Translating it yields CACDTVGVGIRPAPDKLIF.

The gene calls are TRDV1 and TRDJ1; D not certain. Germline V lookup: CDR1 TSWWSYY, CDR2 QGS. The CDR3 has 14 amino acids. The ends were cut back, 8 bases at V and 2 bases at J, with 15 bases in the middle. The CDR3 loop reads CALLREAWTDKLIF. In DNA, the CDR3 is TGTGCTCTTCTTAGGGAGGCGTGGACCGATAAACTCATCTTT.

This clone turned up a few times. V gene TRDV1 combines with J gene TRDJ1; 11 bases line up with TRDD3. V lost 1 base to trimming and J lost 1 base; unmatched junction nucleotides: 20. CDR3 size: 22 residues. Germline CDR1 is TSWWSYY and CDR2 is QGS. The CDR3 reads CALGERRAFLLLGDTGTDKLIF. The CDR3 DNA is TGTGCTCTTGGGGAACGGAGGGCCTTCCTACTTCTGGGGGATACTGGCACCGATAAACTCATCTTT.

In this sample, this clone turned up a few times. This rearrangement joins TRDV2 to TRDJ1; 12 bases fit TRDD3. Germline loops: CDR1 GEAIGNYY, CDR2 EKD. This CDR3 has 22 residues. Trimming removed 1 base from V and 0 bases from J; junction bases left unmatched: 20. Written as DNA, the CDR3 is TGTGCCTGTGACACTCCCTCTGACTGGGGGATACAGCGGGGGGGCTACACCGATAAACTCATCTTT. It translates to CACDTPSDWGIQRGGYTDKLIF.